One and the same sample provided the 5 T cell receptor beta chains below, sequenced in a study of cytomegalovirus exposure and HLA in healthy donors. The PCR employed 60 Vbeta primers together with 13 Jbeta primers. Sequencing was performed with immunoSEQ multiplex PCR; in TCRdb, only in-frame clones are kept and a portion is missing. There are about 120,000 clones in the sample; more than 65% occur only once, and about 1.7% lies in the top ten. The sample consisted of PBMCs. Receptors originate from a man aged 18 to 30 in good health and CMV-seronegative.

This clone is a singleton in its sample. The chain links TRBV7-9 to TRBJ2-3; D remains ambiguous. Trimming removed 2 bases from V and 5 bases from J, with 2 bases in between. CDR3 length: 11 amino acids. Germline assignment: CDR1 SEHNR and CDR2 FQNEAQ (reference sequence). The CDR3 coding sequence is TGTGCCAGCAGCTTACAAGATACGCAGTATTTT. Translated, it gives CASSLQDTQYF. Using reference TRBV7-9 and TRBJ2-3 for the parts outside the CDR3, the full variable domain is DTGVSQNPRHKITKRGQNVTFRCDPISEHNRLYWYRQTLGQGPEFLTYFQNEAQLEKSRLLSDRFSAERPKGSFSTLEIQRTEQGDSAMYLCASSLQDTQYFGPGTRLTVL.

The V gene is TRBV29-1, the J gene TRBJ2-7; D is possibly TRBD1 (5 bases). The V end lost 3 bases, the J end lost 1 base, and 7 bases lay between the germline ends. CDR3 length: 12 residues. Germline assignment: CDR1 SQVTM and CDR2 ANQGSEA. DNA for the CDR3: TGCAGCGTTGAGGACAAGTCCTACGAGCAGTACTTC. Amino acids: CSVEDKSYEQYF.

V and J are TRBV7-9 and TRBJ2-7, with D possibly matching TRBD2 (5 bases). The CDR3 loop spans 15 amino acids. Trimming pared 1 base from V and 5 bases from J, leaving 15 bases between. The germline CDR1 and CDR2 sequences are SEHNR and FQNEAQ (reference sequence). Here the CDR3 DNA reads TGTGCCAGCAGCTTAGGGGCTAGCATCCTCGACGAGCAGTACTTC. Protein product: CASSLGASILDEQYF.

V usage is TRBV5-1 and J usage is TRBJ2-1; 7 bases are a match to TRBD1. The CDR3 is made up of 15 amino acids. The V gene end was trimmed by 5 bases and the J gene end by 1 base; junction bases not matched to a gene: 6. The germline CDR1 and CDR2 sequences are SGHRS and YFSETQ. The CDR3 bases are TGCGCCAGCAGGCCAACAGGGGTGTCCTACAATGAGCAGTTCTTC. Translating gives CASRPTGVSYNEQFF.

On this clone itself: This could be a read error, since a much larger clone is one nucleotide away. The genes are TRBV25-1 and TRBJ1-5; a weak D match, TRBD1 (5 bases). The CDR3 is 17 residues long. Germline-derived CDR1 and CDR2 are MGHDK and SYGVNS. The CDR3: CASSAHNETENNRPQHF. The CDR3 DNA is TGTGCCAGCAGTGCGCACAACGAGACAGAGAATAATCGGCCCCAGCATTTT.